A selection of T cell receptor beta chains follows, all from one sample in a study of Ad26.COV2.S vaccination and SARS-CoV-2 variants. Generated by immunoSEQ multiplex PCR, the TCRdb table keeps only in-frame clones and is missing some. The top ten hold 5% to 6.5% of the sample, which has about 330,000 clones, 90% seen once. The sample consisted of peripheral blood, taken in a trial of Ad26.COV2.S vaccine versus placebo. The receptors here all came from a person between 18 and 59 years old who received the Ad26.COV2.S COVID-19 vaccine or a placebo. Both conserved end residues are part of each CDR3. The D gene is left open where the match is weak. Some rows have no size entry. The others give once, few or many, or a class for an expanded clone.

CASRDYSNQPQHF,TGTGCCAGCAGGGACTATAGCAATCAGCCCCAGCATTTT,TRBJ1-5,NA,NA,TRBV6-5
CASSPLPFGGGMGATDTQYF,TGTGCCAGCAGCCCCCTTCCCTTCGGGGGGGGGATGGGAGCCACAGATACGCAGTATTTT,TRBJ2-3,TRBD2,NA,TRBV5-4
CASSATRGDYGYTF,TGTGCCAGTAGTGCTACTAGGGGCGACTATGGCTACACCTTC,TRBJ1-2,NA,NA,TRBV19
CASSPGQNYGYTF,TGTGCCAGCTCACCCGGGCAGAACTATGGCTACACCTTC,TRBJ1-2,NA,NA,TRBV18
CATSRETGTGAYEQYF,TGTGCCACCAGCAGAGAAACCGGGACAGGAGCCTACGAGCAGTACTTC,TRBJ2-7,TRBD1,NA,TRBV15
CASSQEGQGWQETQYF,TGTGCCAGCAGCCAAGAGGGACAGGGGTGGCAAGAGACCCAGTACTTC,TRBJ2-5,TRBD1,NA,TRBV14
CSASKDYGYTF,TGCAGTGCTAGTAAGGACTATGGCTACACCTTC,TRBJ1-2,NA,once,TRBV20-1
CASSYGDRGDQPQHF,TGTGCCAGCAGTTACGGGGACAGGGGGGATCAGCCCCAGCATTTT,TRBJ1-5,TRBD1,NA,TRBV6-2/TRBV6-3
CASSLAGGVAYEQYF,TGTGCCAGCAGCTTAGCAGGTGGGGTCGCCTACGAGCAGTACTTC,TRBJ2-7,NA,few,TRBV7-6
CASSHTENYGYTF,TGTGCCAGCAGCCACACAGAGAACTATGGCTACACCTTC,TRBJ1-2,NA,NA,TRBV7-9
CAWSLSSPNTGELFF,TGTGCCTGGAGTTTATCTTCCCCGAACACCGGGGAGCTGTTTTTT,TRBJ2-2,NA,NA,TRBV30
CASTTSGSGDTQYF,TGTGCCAGCACTACTAGCGGGAGTGGAGATACGCAGTATTTT,TRBJ2-3,TRBD2,NA,TRBV2
CASSISPTSYGYTF,TGTGCCAGTAGTATAAGTCCAACGAGCTATGGCTACACCTTC,TRBJ1-2,NA,NA,TRBV19
CASSIWNGYTF,TGTGCCAGTAGTATCTGGAATGGCTACACCTTC,TRBJ1-2,NA,NA,TRBV19
CASSPWVGERSSPLHF,TGTGCCAGCAGCCCCTGGGTCGGGGAGAGGAGTTCACCCCTCCACTTT,TRBJ1-6,NA,NA,TRBV21-1
CASSLGLAGVSFF,TGTGCCAGCAGCCTCGGACTAGCGGGAGTGTCGTTCTTC,TRBJ2-1,TRBD2,once,TRBV5-4
CASRHGEENEQFF,TGTGCCAGCAGACACGGGGAGGAAAATGAGCAGTTCTTC,TRBJ2-1,NA,NA,TRBV6-5
CASSLAQAGILAKNIQYF,TGTGCCAGCAGCTTAGCACAAGCGGGGATCTTAGCCAAAAACATTCAGTACTTC,TRBJ2-4,TRBD2,NA,TRBV7-6
CASSYSRGLNTEAFF,TGTGCCAGCAGTTACTCTAGGGGTCTGAACACTGAAGCTTTCTTT,TRBJ1-1,NA,NA,TRBV6-6
CASLTAEGGYNEQFF,TGTGCCAGCTTGACAGCGGAAGGGGGCTACAATGAGCAGTTCTTC,TRBJ2-1,NA,NA,TRBV2
CASSLGSNEQFF,TGCGCCAGCAGCTTGGGTTCCAATGAGCAGTTCTTC,TRBJ2-1,NA,NA,TRBV5-1
CASRQGYEKPVNTGELFF,TGCGCCAGCAGACAGGGTTACGAAAAACCGGTGAACACCGGGGAGCTGTTTTTT,TRBJ2-2,NA,NA,TRBV5-1
CAISDRLSGANVLTF,TGTGCCATCAGTGACAGGCTCTCTGGGGCCAACGTCCTGACTTTC,TRBJ2-6,NA,NA,TRBV10-3
CASSGLGQGSNNEQFF,TGTGCCAGCAGTGGTTTAGGACAGGGGAGTAACAATGAGCAGTTCTTC,TRBJ2-1,TRBD1,NA,TRBV27
CASSFSITEETQYF,TGTGCCAGCAGTTTCAGCATTACAGAAGAGACCCAGTACTTC,TRBJ2-5,NA,once,TRBV28
CASSYQGGATNEKLFF,TGTGCCAGCAGCTACCAGGGTGGTGCAACTAATGAAAAACTGTTTTTT,TRBJ1-4,NA,NA,TRBV7-2
CASRTVGTGANVLTF,TGTGCCAGTCGAACTGTGGGGACGGGGGCCAACGTCCTGACTTTC,TRBJ2-6,NA,NA,TRBV19
CASSILAEYNEQFF,TGTGCCAGCAGTATACTAGCGGAGTACAATGAGCAGTTCTTC,TRBJ2-1,TRBD2,NA,TRBV27
CASSELAGVPQGQFF,TGTGCCAGCAGTGAACTAGCGGGGGTCCCCCAGGGGCAGTTCTTC,TRBJ2-1,TRBD2,NA,TRBV6-4
CASSLSIRRNQPQHF,TGTGCCAGCAGTTTATCGATAAGAAGGAATCAGCCCCAGCATTTT,TRBJ1-5,NA,NA,TRBV27
CASSLMGSEFF,TGTGCCAGCAGCTTAATGGGGTCTGAGTTCTTC,TRBJ2-1,NA,NA,TRBV5-4
CASRGRMNTEAFF,TGCGCCAGCAGGGGACGGATGAACACTGAAGCTTTCTTT,TRBJ1-1,NA,NA,TRBV10-2
CATSTQIDQETQYF,TGTGCCACCAGCACCCAGATTGATCAAGAGACCCAGTACTTC,TRBJ2-5,NA,NA,TRBV15
CASSLGPGELFF,TGTGCCAGCAGCTTAGGTCCGGGGGAGCTGTTTTTT,TRBJ2-2,NA,NA,TRBV7-2
CASSLGGQGTEAFF,TGTGCCAGCAGCTTGGGGGGGCAAGGAACTGAAGCTTTCTTT,TRBJ1-1,NA,NA,TRBV5-5
CASSPPQGARTGELFF,TGTGCCAGCAGTCCCCCCCAGGGGGCGCGGACCGGGGAGCTGTTTTTT,TRBJ2-2,TRBD1,NA,TRBV6-6
CASSDPGGRAGYGYTF,TGTGCCAGCAGTGACCCGGGGGGCAGGGCTGGCTATGGCTACACCTTC,TRBJ1-2,NA,NA,TRBV2
CASSIGAGTYNEQFF,TGTGCCAGTAGTATAGGAGCGGGGACCTATAATGAGCAGTTCTTC,TRBJ2-1,TRBD2,NA,TRBV19
CAIQPGRITEAFF,TGTGCCATCCAGCCAGGGCGAATCACTGAAGCTTTCTTT,TRBJ1-1,NA,NA,TRBV10-3
CASSPEGQGSQPQHF,TGTGCCAGCTCACCAGAGGGACAGGGAAGCCAGCCCCAGCATTTT,TRBJ1-5,TRBD1,NA,TRBV18
CASSPRLVPYEQYF,TGTGCCAGCAGCCCGAGACTAGTACCATACGAGCAGTACTTC,TRBJ2-7,NA,NA,TRBV7-2
CASSYGSGRSYEQYF,TGTGCCAGCAGTTACGGTAGCGGACGCTCCTACGAGCAGTACTTC,TRBJ2-7,NA,NA,TRBV6-5
CASSQDHRRGDIQYF,TGCGCCAGCAGCCAAGACCACAGACGGGGGGACATTCAGTACTTC,TRBJ2-4,TRBD2,NA,TRBV4-3
CASSPLGEGSNQPQHF,TGTGCCAGCAGCCCGTTGGGGGAGGGGAGCAATCAGCCCCAGCATTTT,TRBJ1-5,NA,NA,TRBV7-9
CASSRGQLYGYTF,TGTGCCAGCAGCCGGGGACAGCTCTATGGCTACACCTTC,TRBJ1-2,TRBD1,few,TRBV7-3
CASSIVKGDRYGYTF,TGTGCCAGTAGTATAGTTAAGGGCGACCGCTATGGCTACACCTTC,TRBJ1-2,NA,NA,TRBV19
CASHNGGLDTEAFF,TGTGCCAGCCATAATGGGGGTCTCGACACTGAAGCTTTCTTT,TRBJ1-1,NA,NA,TRBV27
CASSDVLNTEAFF,TGTGCCAGCAGTGATGTCCTGAACACTGAAGCTTTCTTT,TRBJ1-1,NA,NA,TRBV25-1
CASSQVPPFDGNTEAFF,TGCGCCAGCAGCCAAGTTCCCCCCTTCGACGGAAACACTGAAGCTTTCTTT,TRBJ1-1,NA,NA,TRBV4-3
CASSSLSTGRTEAFF,TGTGCCAGCAGCTCCCTTTCGACAGGGCGGACTGAAGCTTTCTTT,TRBJ1-1,TRBD1,NA,TRBV7-9
CASSLDLMGTQYF,TGTGCCAGCAGCTTAGACCTGATGGGGACCCAGTACTTC,TRBJ2-5,NA,NA,TRBV7-2